This T cell receptor beta chain was sequenced during a study of T cell repertoires in cytomegalovirus infection. As concerns this clonotype: The antigen remains unidentified.

TCRdb used MiXCR to reprocess the reads, holding one entry per CDR3 protein. The sample consists of approximately 300,000 distinct CDR3 sequences, roughly 25% of them appearing once. CDR3 length: 16 residues. Trimming removed 6 bases from V and 4 bases from J; junction bases left unmatched: 15. Germline values: CDR1 DFQATT, CDR2 SNEGSKA (reference sequence). The sequences come from cultured PBMCs, collected from culture after CMV antigen stimulation. The TCR originated in a human donor in good health (CMV status not recorded). Some clones in this sample may be carry-over from other donors' samples. This sequence joins TRBV20-1 and TRBJ2-1; 7 bases align to TRBD2. CDR3 protein: CSARQVPGGSYNEQFF. As DNA, the CDR3 is TGCAGTGCAAGGCAGGTGCCGGGAGGTAGTTACAATGAGCAGTTCTTC.